The T cell receptor (beta chain) under discussion was sequenced for a study of T cell responses to AZD1222 COVID-19 vaccine. Regarding the study as a whole: Vaccination with two AZD1222 doses was followed by a rise in Spike-specific TCR breadth and depth. Donors were chiefly white British, with a greater number of females, and clonal diversity was perhaps underestimated. It was only after the peak T cell response that any repertoires were sampled.

Notes on this clone: What it binds is not known.

Clones were sequenced by immunoSEQ multiplex PCR, and TCRdb holds only the in-frame ones, with some missing. The data contain about 120,000 clones, 85% to 95% of them seen just once; the ten biggest clones take up approximately 5%. Germline CDR1 SGHAT, CDR2 FQNNGV. After removal of 5 bases from V and 0 bases from J, the junction contained 5 bases not matched to a gene. This CDR3 comprises 15 residues. The V gene is TRBV11-2, the J gene TRBJ2-3, with 7 bases fitting TRBD2. The sequence was obtained from an adult who received the AZD1222 COVID-19 vaccine. The input for sequencing was peripheral blood, taken 28 days after the second AZD1222 dose. CDR3 protein: CASSPLAVSTDTQYF. The CDR3, as DNA: TGTGCCAGCAGCCCCCTAGCGGTCAGCACAGATACGCAGTATTTT.